A selection of T cell receptor beta chains follows, all from one sample in a study of T cells in Graves' hyperthyroidism and ophthalmopathy. MiXCR, run by TCRdb on the multiplex PCR reads, gives a single entry per CDR3 protein. The repertoire includes 400,000 to 500,000 distinct CDR3 sequences, under 15% of them detected once, and 15% to 20% sits in the top ten. Input material: blood. The source is a woman between 18 and 30 years old with Graves' hyperthyroidism. The CDR3 runs from the conserved cysteine through the conserved F or W. The D gene is left open where the match is weak. The listing skips clone size in some rows; elsewhere it reads once, few, many or a size class.

D,size,J,V,DNA,CDR3
.,many,TRBJ2-1,TRBV3-1,TGTGCCAGCAGCCGGCCCACCTACAATGAGCAGTTCTTC,CASSRPTYNEQFF
.,many,TRBJ2-1,TRBV10-3,TGTGCCATCAGTGGGGGGGAGACGGCCCTTGGTGAGCAGTTCTTC,CAISGGETALGEQFF
TRBD2,few,TRBJ2-2,TRBV11-2,TGTGCCAGCACCCAGCGGGAGGATTCCACCGGGGAGCTGTTTTTT,CASTQREDSTGELFF
.,many,TRBJ2-4,TRBV11-2,TGTGCCAGCAGCTCCCTGACGGGACCGCCTGCCAAAAACATTCAGTACTTC,CASSSLTGPPAKNIQYF
.,many,TRBJ1-2,TRBV24-1,TGTGCCACCGAGGACACTAACTATGGCTACACCTTC,CATEDTNYGYTF
TRBD2,many,TRBJ2-3,TRBV7-2,TGTGCCAGCAGCAAACTAGCGGGAAGTCGCACAGATACGCAGTATTTT,CASSKLAGSRTDTQYF
TRBD1,.,TRBJ1-2,TRBV10-1,TGCGCCAGCAGTGACGGGACAGGGAACGACTATGGCTACACCTTC,CASSDGTGNDYGYTF
TRBD2,many,TRBJ2-7,TRBV5-1,TGCGCCAGCAGCTTTGGCGGGAGGATCCAGCACGAGCAGTACTTC,CASSFGGRIQHEQYF
.,many,TRBJ2-7,TRBV30,TGTGCCTGGAGTGGGAAGGGGGGGCGCGAGCAGTACTTC,CAWSGKGGREQYF
TRBD2,many,TRBJ2-5,TRBV11-3,TGTGCCAGCGGGGGGGGAAGGGAGACCCAGTACTTC,CASGGGRETQYF
TRBD2,many,TRBJ2-7,TRBV20-1,TGCAGTGCATGGGGGAGGGCCTTCGAGCAGTACTTC,CSAWGRAFEQYF
.,.,TRBJ1-6,TRBV10-2,TGCGCCAGCAGTTCTTCATTCGATAATTCACCCCTCCACTTT,CASSSSFDNSPLHF
.,.,TRBJ1-1,TRBV20-1,TGCAGTGCTATTAGAGCGCGGGCCAAGAACACTGAAGCTTTCTTT,CSAIRARAKNTEAFF
.,many,TRBJ2-2,TRBV9,TGTGCCAGCAGCGTAGCTGGCCGGCTCACCGGGGAGCTGTTTTTT,CASSVAGRLTGELFF
.,many,TRBJ2-6,TRBV14,TGTGCCAGCAGCCAAGTTGGAGAGACTAGGTCTGGGGCCAACGTCCTGACTTTC,CASSQVGETRSGANVLTF